This T cell receptor (beta chain) derives from a study of shared clonotypes between healthy human individuals. Turning to the study itself: The cohort comprised a couple of women and a few men. Their ages spanned 18 to 49 years. Plates per donor: three CD4 naive, three CD4 memory, two CD8 naive, one CD8 memory.

CDR3 length: 17 amino acids. The germline V and J ends were trimmed by 0 bases and 4 bases, with 19 bases remaining between them. CDR1 and CDR2 from the germline V gene are SGHDT and YYEEEE. Study-wide results and caveats: Generation probabilities were higher for clonotypes shared across all four sorted-subset donors than for unshared ones.

Data came from immunoSEQ multiplex PCR; TCRdb stores just in-frame clones and leaves some out. The sample has 2 million to 2.5 million clones; approximately 96% are singletons. Subsets obtained from CD4+ cells comprised CD45RA+ naive and CD45RA-negative memory cells. Comments on this clone: Its antigen is not identified.

The sequenced sample consisted of naive CD4+ T cells sorted from blood. Subset described: CD45RA+ positively selected. The receptor was isolated from a man aged 18-30 years in good health. The genes are TRBV5-6 and TRBJ1-2; perhaps TRBD1 as D (5 bases). The CDR3 region has the DNA TGTGCCAGCAGCTTGGCCGATAACAGGTGGCAGGGCTATGGCTACACCTTC. Encoded protein: CASSLADNRWQGYGYTF.